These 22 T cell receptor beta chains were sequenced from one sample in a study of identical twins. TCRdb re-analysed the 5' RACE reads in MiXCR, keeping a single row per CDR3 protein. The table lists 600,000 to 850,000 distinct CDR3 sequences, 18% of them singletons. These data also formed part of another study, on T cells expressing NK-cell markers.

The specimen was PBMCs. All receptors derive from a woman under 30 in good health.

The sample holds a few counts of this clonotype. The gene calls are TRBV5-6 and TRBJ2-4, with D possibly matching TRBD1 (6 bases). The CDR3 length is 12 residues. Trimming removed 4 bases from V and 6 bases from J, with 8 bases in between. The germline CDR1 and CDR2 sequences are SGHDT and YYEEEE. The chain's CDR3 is CASSTDRNIQYF. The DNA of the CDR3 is TGTGCCAGCAGCACGGACAGAAACATTCAGTACTTC.

As DNA, the CDR3 is TGCGCCAGCAGCCGTTTGGGGGGTGGGATCGATGAGCAGTTCTTC. Encoded protein: CASSRLGGGIDEQFF. J is TRBJ2-1 and V is TRBV5-1; D might be TRBD2 (6 bases). The CDR3 runs to 15 residues. Looked up from germline, CDR1 is SGHRS and CDR2 is YFSETQ. V lost 4 bases, J lost 8 bases, and 19 bases lay in between.

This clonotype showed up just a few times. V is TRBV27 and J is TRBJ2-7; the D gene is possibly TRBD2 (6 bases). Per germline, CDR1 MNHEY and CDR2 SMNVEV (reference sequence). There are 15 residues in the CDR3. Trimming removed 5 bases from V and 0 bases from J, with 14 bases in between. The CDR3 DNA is TGTGCCAGCAGTCCCCTTCGCGGGACCTCCTACGAGCAGTACTTC. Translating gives CASSPLRGTSYEQYF.

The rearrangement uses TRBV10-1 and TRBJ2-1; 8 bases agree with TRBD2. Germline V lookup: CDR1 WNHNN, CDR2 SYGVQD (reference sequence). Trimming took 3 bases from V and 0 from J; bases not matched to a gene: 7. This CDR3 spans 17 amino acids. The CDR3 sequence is CASSDLKRGSSYNEQFF. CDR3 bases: TGCGCCAGCAGTGACCTTAAGCGGGGGAGCTCCTACAATGAGCAGTTCTTC.

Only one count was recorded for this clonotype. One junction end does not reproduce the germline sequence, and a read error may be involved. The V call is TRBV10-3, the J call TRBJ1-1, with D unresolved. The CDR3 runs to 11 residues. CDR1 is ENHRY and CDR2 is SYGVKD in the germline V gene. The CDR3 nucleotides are TGTGCCATCAGTGGGGCGGCTGAAGCTTTCTTC. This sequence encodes CAISGAAEAFF.

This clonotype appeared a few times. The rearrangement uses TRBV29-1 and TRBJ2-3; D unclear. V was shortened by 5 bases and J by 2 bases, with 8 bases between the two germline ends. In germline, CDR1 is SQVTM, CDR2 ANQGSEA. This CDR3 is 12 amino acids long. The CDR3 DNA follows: TGCAGCGTTATTTGGACCACAGATACGCAGTATTTT. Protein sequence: CSVIWTTDTQYF.

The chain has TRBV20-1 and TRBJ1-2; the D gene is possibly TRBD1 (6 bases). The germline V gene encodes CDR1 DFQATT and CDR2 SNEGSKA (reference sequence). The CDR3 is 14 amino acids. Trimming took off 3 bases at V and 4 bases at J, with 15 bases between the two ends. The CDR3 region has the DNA TGCAGTGCTAGGGTAACAGGGCTGTCCTATGGCTACACCTTC. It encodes CSARVTGLSYGYTF.

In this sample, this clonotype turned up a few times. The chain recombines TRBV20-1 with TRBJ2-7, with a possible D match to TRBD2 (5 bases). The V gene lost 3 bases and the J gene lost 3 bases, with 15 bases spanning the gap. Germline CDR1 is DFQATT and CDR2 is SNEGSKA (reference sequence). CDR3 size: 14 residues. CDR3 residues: CSASVLGKVYEQYF. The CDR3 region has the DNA TGCAGTGCTAGTGTACTAGGGAAAGTCTACGAGCAGTACTTC.

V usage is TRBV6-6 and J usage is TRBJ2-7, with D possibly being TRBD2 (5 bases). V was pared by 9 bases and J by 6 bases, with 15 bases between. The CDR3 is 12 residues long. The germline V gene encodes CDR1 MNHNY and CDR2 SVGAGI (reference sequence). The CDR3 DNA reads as TGTGCCAGTAACGGGGTAGCCGGCGAGCAGTACTTC. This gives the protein CASNGVAGEQYF.

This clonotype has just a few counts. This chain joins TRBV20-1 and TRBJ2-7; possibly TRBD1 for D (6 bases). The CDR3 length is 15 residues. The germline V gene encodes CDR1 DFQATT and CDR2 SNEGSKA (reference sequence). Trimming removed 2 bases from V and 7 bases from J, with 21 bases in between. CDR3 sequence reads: CSARPSGADPGEQYF. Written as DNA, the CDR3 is TGCAGTGCTAGACCTTCAGGGGCCGACCCGGGGGAGCAGTACTTC.

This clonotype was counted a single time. DNA for the CDR3: TGTGCCAGCGCTCTAGGGCCACAAGAGACCCAGTACTTC. It codes for CASALGPQETQYF. The rearrangement joins TRBV9 to TRBJ2-5, with unresolved D. The V gene lost 7 bases and the J gene lost 2 bases, with 12 bases spanning the gap. Germline values: CDR1 SGDLS, CDR2 YYNGEE. The CDR3 has 13 residues.

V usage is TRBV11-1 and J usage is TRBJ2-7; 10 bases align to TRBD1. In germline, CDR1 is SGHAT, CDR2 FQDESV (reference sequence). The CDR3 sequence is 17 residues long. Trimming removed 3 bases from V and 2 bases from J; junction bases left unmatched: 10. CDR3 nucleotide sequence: TGTGCCAGCAGCTTCCATACCGGGACAGGGGTTACCTACGAGCAGTACTTC. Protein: CASSFHTGTGVTYEQYF.

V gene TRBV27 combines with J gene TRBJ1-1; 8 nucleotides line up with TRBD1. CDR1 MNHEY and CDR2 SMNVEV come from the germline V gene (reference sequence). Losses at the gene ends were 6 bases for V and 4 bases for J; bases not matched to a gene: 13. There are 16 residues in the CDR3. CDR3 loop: CASRPGGVRSATEAFF. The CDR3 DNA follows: TGTGCCAGCAGACCAGGGGGCGTAAGAAGTGCCACTGAAGCTTTCTTT.

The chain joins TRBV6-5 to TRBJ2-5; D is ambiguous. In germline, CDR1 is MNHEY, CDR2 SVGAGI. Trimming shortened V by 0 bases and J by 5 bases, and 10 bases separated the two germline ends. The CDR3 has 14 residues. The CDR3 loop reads CASSYSSHLETQYF. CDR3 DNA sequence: TGTGCCAGCAGTTACTCGTCCCATTTGGAGACCCAGTACTTC.

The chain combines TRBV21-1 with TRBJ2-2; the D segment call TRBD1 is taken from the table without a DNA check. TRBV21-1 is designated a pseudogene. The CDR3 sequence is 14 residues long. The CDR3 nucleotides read TGTGCCAGCCCCAGACAGGGAGGGACCGGGGAGCTGTTTTTT. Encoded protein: CASPRQGGTGELFF.

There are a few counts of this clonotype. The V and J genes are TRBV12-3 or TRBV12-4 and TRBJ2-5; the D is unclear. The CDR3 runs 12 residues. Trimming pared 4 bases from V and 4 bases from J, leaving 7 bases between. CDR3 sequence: CASSSNRETQYF. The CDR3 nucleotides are TGTGCCAGCAGTTCGAATCGAGAGACCCAGTACTTC.

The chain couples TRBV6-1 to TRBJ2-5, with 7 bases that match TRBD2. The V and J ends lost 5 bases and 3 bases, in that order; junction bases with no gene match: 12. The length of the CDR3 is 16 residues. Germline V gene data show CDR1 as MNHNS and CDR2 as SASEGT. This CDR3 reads CASSRSPTSSKETQYF. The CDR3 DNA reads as TGTGCCAGCAGTCGTTCCCCGACTAGCAGCAAAGAGACCCAGTACTTC.

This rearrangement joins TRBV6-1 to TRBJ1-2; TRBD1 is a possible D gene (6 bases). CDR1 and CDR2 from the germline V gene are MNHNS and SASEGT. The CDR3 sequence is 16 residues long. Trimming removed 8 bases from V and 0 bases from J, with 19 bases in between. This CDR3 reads CASEGGLFGSNYGYTF. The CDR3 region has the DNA TGTGCCAGCGAAGGGGGATTGTTCGGCTCTAACTATGGCTACACCTTC.

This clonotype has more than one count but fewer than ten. CDR3 loop: CASRIWEAPYNEQFF. CDR3 sequence (DNA): TGCGCCAGCAGAATTTGGGAGGCCCCCTACAATGAGCAGTTCTTC. The genes are TRBV5-1 and TRBJ2-1; weak D call: TRBD2 (6 bases). The CDR3 loop spans 15 amino acids. Per germline, CDR1 SGHRS and CDR2 YFSETQ. The ends were cut back, 5 bases at V and 2 bases at J, with 14 bases in the middle.

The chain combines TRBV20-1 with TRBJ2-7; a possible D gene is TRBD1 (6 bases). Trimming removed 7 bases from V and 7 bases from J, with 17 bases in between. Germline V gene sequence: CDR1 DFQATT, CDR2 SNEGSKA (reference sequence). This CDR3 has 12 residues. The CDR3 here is CSVPTGLREQYF. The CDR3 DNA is TGCAGTGTCCCGACAGGATTAAGGGAGCAGTACTTC.

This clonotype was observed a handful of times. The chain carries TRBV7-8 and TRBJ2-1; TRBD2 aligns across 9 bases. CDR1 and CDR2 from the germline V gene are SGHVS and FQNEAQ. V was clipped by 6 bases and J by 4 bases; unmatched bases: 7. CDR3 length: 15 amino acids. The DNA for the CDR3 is TGTGCCAGCAGACCGAGCGGGAGGACGTACAATGAGCAGTTCTTC. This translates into CASRPSGRTYNEQFF.

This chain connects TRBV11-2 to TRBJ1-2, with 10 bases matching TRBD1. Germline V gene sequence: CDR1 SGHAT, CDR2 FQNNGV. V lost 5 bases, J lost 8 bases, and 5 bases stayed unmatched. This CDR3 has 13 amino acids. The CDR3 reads CASSKTGGEGYTF. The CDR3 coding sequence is TGTGCCAGCAGCAAGACAGGGGGCGAAGGCTACACCTTC. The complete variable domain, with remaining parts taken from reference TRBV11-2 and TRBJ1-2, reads EAGVAQSPRYKIIEKRQSVAFWCNPISGHATLYWYQQILGQGPKLLIQFQNNGVVDDSQLPKDRFSAERLKGVDSTLKIQPAKLEDSAVYLCASSKTGGEGYTFGSGTRLTVV.